This T cell receptor beta chain was observed in a study of Graves' ophthalmopathy and Graves' hyperthyroidism. The CDR3 loop spans 16 amino acids. V was shortened by 4 bases and J by 0 bases, with 9 bases between the two germline ends. In germline, CDR1 is KGHDR, CDR2 SFDVKD. This clonotype was counted ten times or more. Its antigen is not identified. Study observations and caveats: A 13-signature model separated ophthalmopathy from stable hyperthyroidism, roughly 85% sensitivity, around 81% specificity.

As the template, RNA transcripts were used to amplify TCR beta CDR3 regions. After a first-round RT-PCR with HTBI primers, a second-round multiplex PCR was run. TCRdb processed the multiplex PCR reads anew with MiXCR; each CDR3 protein has one entry. The sample shows around 1,200,000 distinct CDR3 sequences, 35% to 40% of them seen only once. This TCR was recovered from an adult man with Graves' hyperthyroidism. The source material was peripheral blood or thyroid tissue (not recorded which). This chain joins TRBV24-1 and TRBJ2-6; D is unclear. DNA of the CDR3: TGTGCCACCAGTGACAGAAGTAGCTCTGGGGCCAACGTCCTGACTTTC. It is translated as CATSDRSSSGANVLTF.